The clone carrying this TCR beta chain came up many times. Antigen: not known. This sample is drawn from a study of CD8 T cells in ankylosing spondylitis. Study results and caveats: Reportedly, disease-linked clones are significantly enriched in ankylosing spondylitis patients' matched synovial fluid. What appeared characteristic of ankylosing spondylitis blood was a TCR beta motif of fewer than ten highly homologous variants.

This CDR3 contains 14 residues. Germline V gene lookup returns CDR1 SEHNR and CDR2 FQNEAQ (reference sequence). V was shortened by 3 bases and J by 1 base, with 9 bases between the two germline ends. Preparation of TCR beta libraries was done by quantitative 5'-RACE with molecular barcodes. TCRdb re-derived calls from the 5' RACE reads in MiXCR, one entry per CDR3 protein. The repertoire holds around 250,000 distinct CDR3 sequences, with about 10% as singletons. This sequence was found in a male donor with ankylosing spondylitis or in good health (not recorded which). V gene TRBV7-9 combines with J gene TRBJ1-1; D remains ambiguous. The material sequenced was blood, either unsorted or a sorted T cell fraction (not recorded which). The CDR3 DNA reads as TGTGCCAGCAGCTTTGTGGGTCGGAACACTGAAGCTTTCTTT. It codes for CASSFVGRNTEAFF. Drawing the rest from reference TRBV7-9 and TRBJ1-1, the complete variable domain is DTGVSQNPRHKITKRGQNVTFRCDPISEHNRLYWYRQTLGQGPEFLTYFQNEAQLEKSRLLSDRFSAERPKGSFSTLEIQRTEQGDSAMYLCASSFVGRNTEAFFGQGTRLTVV.